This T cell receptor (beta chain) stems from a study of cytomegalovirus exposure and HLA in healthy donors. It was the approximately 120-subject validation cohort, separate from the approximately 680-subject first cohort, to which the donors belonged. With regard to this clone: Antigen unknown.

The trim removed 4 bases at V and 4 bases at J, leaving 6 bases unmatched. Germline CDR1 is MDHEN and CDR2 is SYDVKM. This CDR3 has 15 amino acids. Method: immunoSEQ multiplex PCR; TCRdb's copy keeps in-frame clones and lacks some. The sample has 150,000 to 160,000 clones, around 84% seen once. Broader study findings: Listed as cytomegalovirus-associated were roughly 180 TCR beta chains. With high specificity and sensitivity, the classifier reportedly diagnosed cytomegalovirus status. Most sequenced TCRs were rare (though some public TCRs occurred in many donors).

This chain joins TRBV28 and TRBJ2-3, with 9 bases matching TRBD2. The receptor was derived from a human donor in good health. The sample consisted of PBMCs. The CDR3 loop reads CASSSSGTASDTQYF. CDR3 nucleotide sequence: TGTGCCAGCAGTTCTAGCGGGACGGCCTCAGATACGCAGTATTTT.